These 26 T cell receptor beta chains came from one sample sequenced in a study of T cell clones after liver transplantation. Libraries were prepared by immunoSEQ multiplex PCR; TCRdb keeps only in-frame clonotypes and omits some of them. The sample has approximately 51,000 clones; 86% are singletons. Sequencing used CD8+ T cells from blood, obtained 12 months after liver transplant. The receptors come from a human patient who received a liver transplant. Some T cells may be supplied by the graft donor.

This clone showed up just once. The gene calls are TRBV25-1 and TRBJ1-2; 8 nucleotides match TRBD1. Unmatched junction bases numbered 8, after V lost 5 bases and J lost 6 bases. The CDR3 runs to 14 residues. Germline V gene lookup returns CDR1 MGHDK and CDR2 SYGVNS. CDR3 protein: CASSLTGGSDGYTF. DNA for the CDR3: TGTGCCAGCAGTCTTACAGGGGGAAGTGATGGCTACACCTTC.

By share, this clone counts as medium-sized. V usage is TRBV7-8 and J usage is TRBJ2-7; 7 bases line up with TRBD2. The CDR3 spans 16 residues. The trim removed 4 bases at V and 3 bases at J, leaving 12 bases unmatched. Germline V gene lookup returns CDR1 SGHVS and CDR2 FQNEAQ. CDR3 amino acids: CASSSKSRTSLYEQYF. The CDR3, as DNA: TGTGCCAGCAGCTCCAAGTCCCGGACTAGTCTCTACGAGCAGTACTTC.

The chain employs TRBV29-1 and TRBJ2-3; possible D gene TRBD2, 5 bases. The CDR3 extends over 11 amino acids. CDR1 is SQVTM, CDR2 ANQGSEA, per germline. With 3 bases removed from V and 9 bases from J, the gap between germline ends came to 10 bases. The CDR3 region has the DNA TGCAGCGTTGAGGGAGCCCAAACGCAGTATTTT. The encoded protein is CSVEGAQTQYF.

The chain is built from TRBV7-9 and TRBJ2-7; D uncertain. V was cut by 2 bases and J by 7 bases, with 9 bases left in between. Germline V CDR1 and CDR2: SEHNR, FQNEAQ (reference sequence). The CDR3 extends over 12 amino acids. The CDR3 region is CASSLIAGEQYF. CDR3 in DNA: TGTGCCAGCAGCTTAATCGCTGGGGAGCAGTACTTC.

The chain is built from TRBV9 and TRBJ2-7; 10 bases agree with TRBD1. J lost 0 bases, V lost 3 bases, and 3 bases had no gene match. CDR3 length equals 15 residues. Germline CDR1 and CDR2: SGDLS and YYNGEE. CDR3 amino acids: CASSEDRGLSYEQYF. The CDR3 DNA reads as TGTGCCAGCAGCGAAGACAGGGGGCTCTCCTACGAGCAGTACTTC.

The rearrangement joins TRBV7-9 to TRBJ2-7; perhaps TRBD2 as D (5 bases). Trimming removed 8 bases at V and 1 base at J, with 15 bases between. This CDR3 region has 14 residues. The germline V gene encodes CDR1 SEHNR and CDR2 FQNEAQ (reference sequence). CDR3 amino acids: CASAPSEGSYEQYF. The CDR3 DNA reads TGTGCCAGCGCCCCCTCCGAGGGATCCTACGAGCAGTACTTC.

The chain couples TRBV28 to TRBJ2-3, with D unclear. The CDR3 spans 12 residues. Trimming shortened V by 2 bases and J by 5 bases, and 5 bases separated the two germline ends. Germline lookup yields CDR1 MDHEN and CDR2 SYDVKM. CDR3 in amino acids: CASSLAEDTQYF. In nucleotides, the CDR3 is TGTGCCAGCAGTTTAGCGGAAGATACGCAGTATTTT.

CDR3 residues: CASSEALYAEAFF. In nucleotides, the CDR3 is TGTGCCAGCAGTGAGGCCTTATATGCGGAAGCTTTCTTT. The J gene is TRBJ1-1, the V gene TRBV25-1; D ambiguous. The CDR3 has 13 amino acids. V gave up 3 bases and J gave up 8 bases, with 13 bases separating them. The germline CDR1 and CDR2 sequences are MGHDK and SYGVNS.

The V call is TRBV28, the J call TRBJ1-5, with D possibly being TRBD1 (6 bases). This CDR3 is 16 amino acids long. The V end lost 3 bases, the J end lost 5 bases, and 17 bases lay between the germline ends. Germline V lookup: CDR1 MDHEN, CDR2 SYDVKM. In nucleotides, the CDR3 is TGTGCCAGCAGTTTGCCCCTAGGGGGGACCTATCAGCCCCAGCATTTT. Amino acid sequence: CASSLPLGGTYQPQHF.

The J gene is TRBJ2-4, the V gene TRBV28; D remains ambiguous. CDR3 length: 13 residues. Looked up from germline, CDR1 is MDHEN and CDR2 is SYDVKM. V was trimmed by 5 bases and J by 7 bases, leaving 12 bases between them. CDR3 loop: CASSTWGYNIQYF. The CDR3, as DNA: TGTGCCAGCAGTACGTGGGGATACAACATTCAGTACTTC.

This rearrangement joins TRBV9 to TRBJ2-3; a weak D match, TRBD2 (7 bases). V was shortened by 3 bases and J by 2 bases, with 13 bases between the two germline ends. The CDR3 totals 15 residues. Germline V CDR1 and CDR2: SGDLS, YYNGEE. CDR3 DNA: TGTGCCAGCAGCGCCGGGGGGCTCTACACAGATACGCAGTATTTT. Translated: CASSAGGLYTDTQYF.

The gene calls are TRBV27 and TRBJ2-1; D is unresolved. CDR3 length: 16 amino acids. With 2 bases removed from V and 0 bases from J, the gap between germline ends came to 11 bases. Per germline, CDR1 MNHEY and CDR2 SMNVEV (reference sequence). The CDR3, as DNA: TGTGCCAGCAGTTTACAACTGTCCAGCTCCTACAATGAGCAGTTCTTC. This translates into CASSLQLSSSYNEQFF.

The rearrangement links TRBV19 to TRBJ1-5; maybe TRBD1 (5 bases). The CDR3 is made up of 12 amino acids. V was clipped by 7 bases and J by 9 bases, with 13 bases between them. Germline lookup yields CDR1 LNHDA and CDR2 SQIVND (reference sequence). This CDR3 is CASKQGSWPQHF. CDR3 nucleotides: TGTGCCAGTAAGCAGGGTAGCTGGCCCCAGCATTTT.

The CDR3 spells CASIGQADFYGYTF. CDR3 coding DNA: TGTGCCAGTATAGGACAGGCAGATTTCTATGGCTACACCTTC. This chain joins TRBV19 and TRBJ1-2; 7 nucleotides match TRBD1. The CDR3 extends over 14 amino acids. V trimming: 7 bases; J trimming: 4 bases; junction bases outside the gene matches: 9. Germline CDR1 reads LNHDA; CDR2 reads SQIVND (reference sequence).

This sequence joins TRBV27 and TRBJ2-7; 8 positions match TRBD2. Per the germline V gene, CDR1 is MNHEY and CDR2 is SMNVEV (reference sequence). Trimming took 6 bases from V and 0 from J; bases not matched to a gene: 1. This CDR3 is 13 amino acids long. CDR3 region: CASRAGDSYEQYF. As DNA, the CDR3 is TGTGCCAGCAGAGCGGGAGACTCCTACGAGCAGTACTTC.

J is TRBJ2-2 and V is TRBV28; TRBD1 matches at 11 bases. Germline loops: CDR1 MDHEN, CDR2 SYDVKM. Germline trimming cut 5 bases from V and 5 bases from J; bases unmatched to any gene: 1. The CDR3 runs 14 residues. CDR3 DNA: TGTGCCAGCAGTGGGACAGGGGGAACCGGGGAGCTGTTTTTT. Its protein is CASSGTGGTGELFF.

This chain uses TRBV9 with TRBJ2-4; tentative D call: TRBD2 (6 bases). The germline V and J ends were trimmed by 6 bases and 3 bases, with 13 bases remaining between them. Germline CDR1 is SGDLS and CDR2 is YYNGEE. CDR3 length: 14 amino acids. CDR3 amino acids: CASTPGSGKNIQYF. Here the CDR3 DNA reads TGTGCCAGCACCCCCGGGAGTGGCAAAAACATTCAGTACTTC.

The CDR3 loop reads CASSESGNYEQYF. In nucleotides, the CDR3 is TGTGCCAGCAGTGAATCGGGAAACTACGAGCAGTACTTC. The chain joins TRBV2 to TRBJ2-7, with D perhaps TRBD2 (5 bases). Trimming took off 2 bases at V and 3 bases at J, with 8 bases between the two ends. Germline lookup yields CDR1 SNHLY and CDR2 FYNNEI. The CDR3 is 13 residues long.

CDR3 protein: CASSEGSEDRGTGELFF. CDR3 DNA: TGTGCCAGCAGCGAGGGGAGTGAGGACAGGGGGACCGGGGAGCTGTTTTTT. The J gene is TRBJ2-2, the V gene TRBV9; 10 bases match TRBD1. CDR1 and CDR2 from the germline V gene are SGDLS and YYNGEE. The CDR3 is 17 residues long. V was clipped by 3 bases and J by 5 bases; unmatched bases: 10.

V usage is TRBV9 and J usage is TRBJ2-7, with 7 bases that match TRBD2. This CDR3 has 14 residues. V trimming: 0 bases; J trimming: 3 bases; junction bases outside the gene matches: 3. Germline V gene data show CDR1 as SGDLS and CDR2 as YYNGEE. The CDR3 bases are TGTGCCAGCAGCGTAGCTTGGGGGGGCTACGAGCAGTACTTC. It yields the protein CASSVAWGGYEQYF. The full variable domain, with the rest looked up from reference TRBV9 and TRBJ2-7, is DSGVTQTPKHLITATGQRVTLRCSPRSGDLSVYWYQQSLDQGLQFLIQYYNGEERAKGNILERFSAQQFPDLHSELNLSSLELGDSALYFCASSVAWGGYEQYFGPGTRLTVT.

The chain employs TRBV7-2 and TRBJ1-1; D is undetermined. The CDR3 runs to 15 residues. Trimming shortened V by 1 base and J by 5 bases, and 14 bases separated the two germline ends. From germline, CDR1 is SGHTA and CDR2 FQGNSA. The CDR3 sequence is CASSLGEGFRTEAFF. CDR3 DNA: TGTGCCAGCAGCTTAGGAGAAGGCTTTCGAACTGAAGCTTTCTTT.

The CDR3 nucleotides read TGTGCCAGCAGTTTATTGTACCTGGACGGGGAGGAAGAGACCCAGTACTTC. This translates into CASSLLYLDGEEETQYF. The rearrangement joins TRBV27 to TRBJ2-5; D perhaps matches TRBD2 (6 bases). Trimming shortened V by 1 base and J by 3 bases, and 18 bases separated the two germline ends. The CDR3 sequence is 17 residues long. In germline, CDR1 is MNHEY, CDR2 SMNVEV (reference sequence).

The V gene is TRBV7-9, the J gene TRBJ2-7; D call uncertain. CDR1 SEHNR and CDR2 FQNEAQ come from the germline V gene (reference sequence). The CDR3 runs to 12 residues. Trimming took off 4 bases at V and 9 bases at J, with 13 bases between the two ends. For the CDR3, the DNA is TGTGCCAGCAGCTCCCCGTTAATGGCGCAGTACTTC. Protein sequence: CASSSPLMAQYF. Together with reference TRBV7-9 and TRBJ2-7, the CDR3 gives the full variable domain: DTGVSQNPRHKITKRGQNVTFRCDPISEHNRLYWYRQTLGQGPEFLTYFQNEAQLEKSRLLSDRFSAERPKGSFSTLEIQRTEQGDSAMYLCASSSPLMAQYFGPGTRLTVT.

The CDR3 DNA sequence: TGTGCCAGCAGTTTATGGGAACAGGGAGGGTTGCCTAAAGAGACCCAGTACTTC. This codes for CASSLWEQGGLPKETQYF. The chain joins TRBV28 to TRBJ2-5; D might be TRBD2 (7 bases). From germline, CDR1 is MDHEN and CDR2 SYDVKM. The CDR3 length is 18 residues. V lost 0 bases, J lost 3 bases, and 20 bases lay in between.

V gene TRBV5-4 combines with J gene TRBJ1-2, with a tentative D call TRBD1 (5 bases). The length of the CDR3 is 15 residues. V was cut by 1 base and J by 4 bases, with 14 bases left in between. Germline values: CDR1 SGHNT, CDR2 YYREEE (reference sequence). CDR3 sequence: CASSLHPGGGYGYTF. CDR3 nucleotide sequence: TGTGCCAGCAGCTTGCATCCGGGGGGTGGCTATGGCTACACCTTC.

The chain recombines TRBV6-5 with TRBJ1-4; a weak D match, TRBD1 (5 bases). The CDR3 length is 14 residues. V shed 5 bases and J shed 7 bases, with 14 bases lying between them. From germline, CDR1 is MNHEY and CDR2 SVGAGI. The CDR3 is CASSALGTPEKLFF. In DNA, the CDR3 is TGTGCCAGCAGTGCCCTTGGGACGCCTGAAAAACTGTTTTTT.